This T cell receptor beta chain was sequenced in a study of blood T cell repertoires in COVID-19. Clones were read by immunoSEQ multiplex PCR, and TCRdb kept only the in-frame ones, dropping some. This sample has 140,000 or so clones; roughly four fifths occur once, and the top ten carry approximately 9.2%. Looked up from germline, CDR1 is PRHDT and CDR2 is FYEKMQ (reference sequence). V was pared by 1 base and J by 6 bases, with 10 bases of the junction left unmatched. The CDR3 extends over 16 amino acids. This receptor was identified in a man aged 50 or older who had recovered from COVID-19. V and J are TRBV13 and TRBJ2-3, with 7 nucleotides matching TRBD2. Material: PBMCs or T cells enriched from blood (not recorded which). CDR3 sequence reads: CASSLVAGDDRDTQYF. CDR3 nucleotide sequence: TGTGCCAGCAGCTTAGTGGCGGGGGATGACCGCGATACGCAGTATTTT.